The 32 T cell receptor beta chains listed next were all sequenced from one sample in a study of T cells after yellow fever vaccination. One entry per CDR3 protein, called by TCRdb with MiXCR from the 5' RACE reads. The data contain over 35,000 distinct CDR3 sequences, 5% to 7% of them seen just once; the ten biggest clones take up over 9.5%. Sequences were derived from PBMCs, either bulk or a sorted T-cell subset (CD4+, CD8+, memory, or dextramer-sorted; not recorded which), sampled 45 days after the yellow fever booster vaccination. The receptors shown here come from a man aged 25 to 45 who received the YFV17D yellow fever vaccine.

This clonotype came up a few times. The rearrangement joins TRBV29-1 to TRBJ2-7; D unresolved. Germline CDR1 and CDR2: SQVTM and ANQGSEA. Trimming shortened V by 3 bases and J by 0 bases, and 3 bases separated the two germline ends. The CDR3 has 11 residues. CDR3 sequence (DNA): TGCAGCGTTGACAACTCCTACGAGCAGTACTTC. Its translation is CSVDNSYEQYF.

There are many counts of this clonotype. The chain couples TRBV5-1 to TRBJ2-1; D is perhaps TRBD1 (5 bases). This CDR3 region has 14 residues. Looked up from germline, CDR1 is SGHRS and CDR2 is YFSETQ. Trimming removed 0 bases from V and 5 bases from J, with 9 bases in between. The CDR3 sequence: CASSLAAGNNEQFF. The CDR3 nucleotides read TGCGCCAGCAGCTTGGCGGCAGGGAACAATGAGCAGTTCTTC.

About this clonotype: One base away lies a much larger clone, so this may be a sequencing read error. The rearrangement joins TRBV20-1 to TRBJ1-5; 10 bases are shared with TRBD1. CDR3 length equals 14 residues. Per germline, CDR1 DFQATT and CDR2 SNEGSKA (reference sequence). The CDR3 sequence is CSADSDRGGQPKHF. For the CDR3, the DNA is TGCAGTGCTGACTCGGACAGGGGGGGACAGCCCAAGCATTTT.

This chain connects TRBV6-1 to TRBJ2-1; TRBD1 matches at 11 bases. V gave up 6 bases and J gave up 7 bases; unmatched junction bases: 5. The CDR3 loop spans 14 amino acids. The germline gives CDR1 MNHNS, CDR2 SASEGT. This CDR3 reads CASRPGTGGNEQFF. CDR3 DNA sequence: TGTGCCAGCAGGCCCGGGACAGGGGGGAATGAGCAGTTCTTC.

This clonotype has ten or more counts. Relative to the germline gene, one junction end is altered; a read error may explain this. CDR3 amino acids: CASSQWGGGGEWNF. CDR3 in DNA: TGTGCCAGCAGCCAATGGGGTGGGGGAGGGGAGTGGAACTTC. The chain is built from TRBV4-2 and TRBJ2-4; TRBD2 matches 7 bases. The CDR3 covers 14 residues. Germline assignment: CDR1 LGHNA and CDR2 YNFKEQ.

Many counts were recorded for this clonotype. The chain combines TRBV20-1 with TRBJ2-7; possibly TRBD1 or TRBD2 for D (6 bases each). V was cut by 4 bases and J by 2 bases, with 9 bases left in between. Per the germline V gene, CDR1 is DFQATT and CDR2 is SNEGSKA (reference sequence). The CDR3 runs 12 residues. The CDR3 DNA sequence: TGCAGTGCTAAAGGGGGGACCTACGAGCAGTACTTC. It yields the protein CSAKGGTYEQYF.

This clonotype turned up a few times. The chain links TRBV28 to TRBJ1-5; unclear D gene. From germline, CDR1 is MDHEN and CDR2 SYDVKM. V lost 5 bases to trimming and J lost 4 bases, with 9 bases between them. The CDR3 spans 13 residues. As DNA, the CDR3 is TGTGCCAGCAGTCTGGAGGTTAATCAGCCCCAGCATTTT. It translates to CASSLEVNQPQHF.

CDR3: CASSAYPPGPTNEQFF. DNA for the CDR3: TGTGCCAGTAGTGCCTACCCTCCGGGGCCGACCAATGAGCAGTTCTTC. V is TRBV19 and J is TRBJ2-1; D might be TRBD1 or TRBD2, each matching 5 bases. CDR1 is LNHDA, CDR2 SQIVND, per germline (reference sequence). V dropped 5 bases and J dropped 6 bases, with 20 bases sitting between them. The CDR3 is 16 residues long.

This clonotype has just a few counts. The J gene is TRBJ1-2, the V gene TRBV7-2; D call uncertain. Trimming took off 4 bases at V and 0 bases at J, with 6 bases between the two ends. Looked up from germline, CDR1 is SGHTA and CDR2 is FQGNSA. The CDR3 is 13 amino acids. In DNA, the CDR3 is TGTGCCAGCAGCTCCAGGCCTAACTATGGCTACACCTTC. It encodes CASSSRPNYGYTF.

This clonotype was found many times. The gene calls are TRBV12-3 or TRBV12-4 and TRBJ2-1; the D gene is possibly TRBD1 (6 bases). Deletions cut 6 bases from V and 11 bases from J, with 20 bases between. CDR3 size: 14 residues. CDR3 loop: CASSPQGLSRKQFF. In nucleotides, the CDR3 is TGTGCCAGCAGCCCCCAGGGGCTGAGCAGGAAGCAGTTCTTC.

In its sample, this clonotype was seen many times. The V and J genes are TRBV10-2 and TRBJ2-1; 10 positions match TRBD2. The CDR3 length is 16 residues. Germline V gene sequence: CDR1 WSHSY, CDR2 SAAADI. Trimming removed 3 bases from V and 3 bases from J; junction bases left unmatched: 5. CDR3: CASSDSGRVLYNEQFF. CDR3 bases: TGCGCCAGCAGTGACAGCGGGAGGGTCCTCTACAATGAGCAGTTCTTC.

At least ten counts were recorded for this clonotype. V and J are TRBV9 and TRBJ2-4; D may be TRBD1 or TRBD2 (6 bases each). The length of the CDR3 is 16 residues. Germline V gene lookup returns CDR1 SGDLS and CDR2 YYNGEE. Trimming took 0 bases from V and 2 from J, leaving 12 bases between them. The CDR3 region is CASSVGGAGPKNIQYF. The CDR3 region has the DNA TGTGCCAGCAGCGTAGGGGGGGCGGGACCCAAAAACATTCAGTACTTC.

This clonotype appeared a few times. The chain employs TRBV7-2 and TRBJ2-1; no firm D call. Deletions cut 2 bases from V and 0 bases from J, with 2 bases between. CDR1 SGHTA and CDR2 FQGNSA come from the germline V gene. The CDR3 loop spans 13 amino acids. The CDR3 DNA follows: TGTGCCAGCAGCTTACGCTCCTACAATGAGCAGTTCTTC. This encodes CASSLRSYNEQFF.

This clonotype was counted only a few times. This rearrangement joins TRBV6-5 to TRBJ1-2; possible D gene TRBD1, 5 bases. CDR1 MNHEY and CDR2 SVGAGI come from the germline V gene. V was pared by 6 bases and J by 4 bases, with 12 bases between. There are 13 residues in the CDR3. CDR3 residues: CASSRDPTYGYTF. CDR3 sequence (DNA): TGTGCCAGCAGCCGGGACCCCACCTATGGCTACACCTTC.

In its sample, this clonotype was seen a few times. The J gene is TRBJ1-1, the V gene TRBV18; 7 bases fit TRBD1. Germline V CDR1 and CDR2: KGHSH, LQKENI. The CDR3 runs to 17 residues. V lost 4 bases to trimming and J lost 0 bases; unmatched junction nucleotides: 11. CDR3 nucleotides: TGTGCCAGCTCACAGGAGCTCCTAGGGGGCATGAACACTGAAGCTTTCTTT. This encodes CASSQELLGGMNTEAFF.

J is TRBJ2-1 and V is TRBV19, with 11 bases that match TRBD2. Trimming took 6 bases from V and 9 from J; bases not matched to a gene: 7. The germline V gene encodes CDR1 LNHDA and CDR2 SQIVND (reference sequence). This CDR3 is 14 amino acids long. The chain's CDR3 is CASSRLAGTGEQFF. DNA of the CDR3: TGTGCCAGTAGCCGACTAGCGGGAACGGGTGAGCAGTTCTTC.

The genes are TRBV5-1 and TRBJ2-7; 7 bases line up with TRBD1. The CDR3 has 14 amino acids. The germline V gene encodes CDR1 SGHRS and CDR2 YFSETQ. Germline trimming cut 5 bases from V and 10 bases from J; bases unmatched to any gene: 15. The CDR3 region is CASSDGQVLTPQYF. The DNA of the CDR3 is TGCGCCAGCAGTGATGGACAGGTCCTTACGCCTCAGTACTTC.

This chain uses TRBV20-1 with TRBJ1-1; TRBD1 agrees at 8 bases. Germline V gene data show CDR1 as DFQATT and CDR2 as SNEGSKA (reference sequence). CDR3 length: 16 residues. V gave up 8 bases and J gave up 1 base; unmatched junction bases: 15. This chain's CDR3 is CSYRGQDLRENTEAFF. The DNA for the CDR3 is TGCAGTTACCGGGGACAGGACTTAAGAGAGAACACTGAAGCTTTCTTT.

This clonotype was picked up many times. V usage is TRBV5-6 and J usage is TRBJ1-5, with 7 bases that match TRBD1. Germline-derived CDR1 and CDR2 are SGHDT and YYEEEE. V was pared by 4 bases and J by 3 bases, with 4 bases of the junction left unmatched. This CDR3 spans 14 amino acids. CDR3: CASSRTGFNQPQHF. As DNA, the CDR3 is TGTGCCAGCAGCAGGACAGGTTTCAATCAGCCCCAGCATTTT. Based on the CDR3 plus reference TRBV5-6 and TRBJ1-5, the full variable domain is DAGVTQSPTHLIKTRGQQVTLRCSPKSGHDTVSWYQQALGQGPQFIFQYYEEEERQRGNFPDRFSGHQFPNYSSELNVNALLLGDSALYLCASSRTGFNQPQHFGDGTRLSIL.

In this sample, this clonotype turned up a few times. The chain has TRBV6-2 or TRBV6-3 and TRBJ2-3, with D maybe TRBD2 (5 bases). V was shortened by 4 bases and J by 2 bases, with 13 bases between the two germline ends. Germline-derived CDR1 and CDR2 are MNHEY and SVGEGT. The CDR3 is made up of 15 amino acids. CDR3 loop: CASSLERRSTDTQYF. In DNA, the CDR3 is TGTGCCAGCAGTTTGGAGCGGAGGTCCACAGATACGCAGTATTTT.

The V call is TRBV7-2, the J call TRBJ2-2; a weak D match, TRBD2 (5 bases). Germline V lookup: CDR1 SGHTA, CDR2 FQGNSA. The CDR3 spans 16 residues. V shed 4 bases and J shed 4 bases, with 16 bases lying between them. CDR3 DNA sequence: TGTGCCAGCAGCTCCTTTGGGCTAGCCTCCACCGGGGAGCTGTTTTTT. Amino acids: CASSSFGLASTGELFF.

This clonotype was counted at least ten times. This chain links TRBV5-1 with TRBJ2-3; no definite D call. Trimming removed 2 bases at V and 2 bases at J, with 9 bases between. The CDR3 contains 14 residues. Looked up from germline, CDR1 is SGHRS and CDR2 is YFSETQ. The CDR3 spells CASSLVTLTDTQYF. CDR3 coding DNA: TGCGCCAGCAGCTTAGTAACCCTCACAGATACGCAGTATTTT.

A few counts support this clonotype. This rearrangement joins TRBV5-1 to TRBJ2-1; 8 nucleotides line up with TRBD2. The CDR3 length is 18 residues. CDR1 and CDR2 (germline): SGHRS, YFSETQ. The junction had 14 bases not matched to a gene; V was cut back by 2 bases and J by 4 bases. This chain's CDR3 is CASSFSGILREGYNEQFF. The CDR3 bases are TGCGCCAGCAGCTTTAGCGGGATTCTACGCGAGGGGTACAATGAGCAGTTCTTC. Together with reference TRBV5-1 and TRBJ2-1, the CDR3 gives the full variable domain: KAGVTQTPRYLIKTRGQQVTLSCSPISGHRSVSWYQQTPGQGLQFLFEYFSETQRNKGNFPGRFSGRQFSNSRSEMNVSTLELGDSALYLCASSFSGILREGYNEQFFGPGTRLTVL.

Many counts were recorded for this clonotype. V is TRBV20-1 and J is TRBJ1-5, with unresolved D. The V gene lost 3 bases and the J gene lost 7 bases, with 13 bases spanning the gap. CDR3 size: 13 residues. CDR1 is DFQATT, CDR2 SNEGSKA, per germline (reference sequence). For the CDR3, the DNA is TGCAGTGCTAGGGGCGGCGGGAGACAGCCCCAGCATTTT. This sequence encodes CSARGGGRQPQHF.

This clonotype was detected many times. The chain employs TRBV7-9 and TRBJ2-3; D is possibly TRBD1 or TRBD2 (5 bases each). CDR1 and CDR2 (germline): SEHNR, FQNEAQ (reference sequence). V gave up 3 bases and J gave up 2 bases, with 12 bases separating them. CDR3 length: 15 amino acids. The CDR3 bases are TGTGCCAGCAGCTTCGGGGCCCCCTACACAGATACGCAGTATTTT. Encoded protein: CASSFGAPYTDTQYF.

On this clonotype: A much larger clone lies one base from this, so it may be a read error. V usage is TRBV7-7 and J usage is TRBJ2-1, with a weak D call TRBD1 (5 bases). Germline CDR1 is SSHAT and CDR2 is FNYEAQ (reference sequence). This CDR3 contains 13 residues. The CDR3 nucleotides read TGTGCTAGCAGCTTAGGGGTAGCCAATAAGCAGTTCTTC. Translation gives CASSLGVANKQFF.

This clonotype showed up just a few times. This chain connects TRBV7-6 to TRBJ2-5; 7 bases match TRBD2. CDR3 size: 15 residues. Germline CDR1 SGHVS, CDR2 FNYEAQ. The trim removed 5 bases at V and 4 bases at J, leaving 10 bases unmatched. This CDR3 reads CASSPRSGGGETQYF. The CDR3 DNA is TGTGCCAGCAGCCCGAGGTCGGGGGGTGGAGAGACCCAGTACTTC.

This clonotype occurred a few times. The rearrangement links TRBV5-8 to TRBJ2-7, with 9 bases that match TRBD2. CDR3 size: 16 residues. CDR1 SGHTS and CDR2 YDEGEE come from the germline V gene. V trimming: 4 bases; J trimming: 0 bases; junction bases outside the gene matches: 8. The CDR3 nucleotides are TGTGCCAGCAGCAGACTAGCGGCCCTAATCTCCTACGAGCAGTACTTC. It is translated as CASSRLAALISYEQYF.

There are many counts of this clonotype. This chain uses TRBV20-1 with TRBJ2-3; the match to TRBD2 covers 8 bases. The V gene's germline CDR1 is DFQATT and CDR2 SNEGSKA (reference sequence). J gave up 2 bases and V 6 bases, and 7 bases lay outside the gene matches. The CDR3 has 14 amino acids. CDR3 sequence: CSASSGIYTDTQYF. The CDR3 nucleotides are TGCAGTGCGAGTAGCGGGATCTACACAGATACGCAGTATTTT.

Many counts were recorded for this clonotype. The rearrangement uses TRBV11-2 and TRBJ1-2, with D perhaps TRBD1 (6 bases). The ends were cut back, 4 bases at V and 3 bases at J, with 9 bases in the middle. This CDR3 is 13 amino acids long. The V gene's germline CDR1 is SGHAT and CDR2 FQNNGV. The CDR3 protein is CASSSTGYYGYTF. The CDR3 region has the DNA TGTGCCAGCAGCTCGACAGGATACTATGGCTACACCTTC.

This clonotype occurred a few times. This rearrangement joins TRBV6-1 to TRBJ2-2; 8 bases are a match to TRBD1. V lost 6 bases to trimming and J lost 4 bases; unmatched junction nucleotides: 7. CDR3 length: 15 residues. CDR1 and CDR2 from the germline V gene are MNHNS and SASEGT. The CDR3 loop is CASRAGGLGTGELFF. In DNA form, the CDR3 reads TGTGCCAGCAGGGCAGGGGGCCTAGGCACCGGGGAGCTGTTTTTT.

This clonotype was observed at least ten times. The chain has TRBV29-1 and TRBJ2-1, with 7 bases aligning to TRBD1. The germline V gene has CDR1 SQVTM and CDR2 ANQGSEA. V trimming: 7 bases; J trimming: 3 bases; junction bases outside the gene matches: 9. This CDR3 comprises 14 residues. The CDR3 region has the DNA TGCAGCGCTGGACAGGCCCCCGGCTACAATGAGCAGTTCTTC. This encodes CSAGQAPGYNEQFF.